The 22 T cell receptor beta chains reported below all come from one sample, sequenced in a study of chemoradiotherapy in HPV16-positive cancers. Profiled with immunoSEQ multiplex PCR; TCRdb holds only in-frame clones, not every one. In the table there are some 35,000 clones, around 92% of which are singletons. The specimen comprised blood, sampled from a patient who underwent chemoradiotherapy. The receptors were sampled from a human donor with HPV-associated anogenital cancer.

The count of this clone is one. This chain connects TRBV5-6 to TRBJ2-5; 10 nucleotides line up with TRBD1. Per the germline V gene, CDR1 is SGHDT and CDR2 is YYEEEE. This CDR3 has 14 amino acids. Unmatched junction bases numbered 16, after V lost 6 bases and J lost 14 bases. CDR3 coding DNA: TGTGCCAGCACTGGGTTCTCGGGACAGGGGCCGTTATACTTC. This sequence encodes CASTGFSGQGPLYF.

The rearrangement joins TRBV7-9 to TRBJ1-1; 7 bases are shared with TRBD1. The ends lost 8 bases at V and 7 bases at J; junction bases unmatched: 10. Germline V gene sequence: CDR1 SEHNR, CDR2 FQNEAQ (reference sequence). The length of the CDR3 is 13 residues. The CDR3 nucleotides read TGTGCCAGCGGCCCACGACAGGGAAGTGAAGCTTTCTTT. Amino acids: CASGPRQGSEAFF.

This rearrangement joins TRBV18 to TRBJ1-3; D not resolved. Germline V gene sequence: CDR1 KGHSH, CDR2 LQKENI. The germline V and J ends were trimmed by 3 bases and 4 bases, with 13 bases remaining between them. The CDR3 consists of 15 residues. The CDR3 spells CASSPLDGTGNTIYF. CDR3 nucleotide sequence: TGTGCCAGCTCACCCTTGGACGGTACGGGAAACACCATATATTTT.

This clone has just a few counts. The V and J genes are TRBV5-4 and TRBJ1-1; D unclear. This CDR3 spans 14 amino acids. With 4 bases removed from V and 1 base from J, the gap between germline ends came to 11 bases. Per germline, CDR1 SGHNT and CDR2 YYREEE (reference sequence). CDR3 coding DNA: TGTGCCAGCAGCGCAGCCCGACAGAACACTGAAGCTTTCTTT. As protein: CASSAARQNTEAFF.

CDR3 DNA: TGTGCCAGCAGCTTAGGCAGGGTTTATCAGCCCCAGCATTTT. Its protein product is CASSLGRVYQPQHF. The chain carries TRBV11-2 and TRBJ1-5, with a tentative D call TRBD1 (5 bases). V was cut by 1 base and J by 5 bases, with 9 bases left in between. The CDR3 extends over 14 amino acids. CDR1 is SGHAT and CDR2 is FQNNGV in the germline V gene.

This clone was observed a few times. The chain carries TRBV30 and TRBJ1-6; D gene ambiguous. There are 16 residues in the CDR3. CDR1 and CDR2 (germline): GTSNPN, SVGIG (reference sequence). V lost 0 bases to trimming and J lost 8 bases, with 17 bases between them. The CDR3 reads CAWSVTSLRKDSPLHF. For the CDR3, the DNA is TGTGCCTGGAGTGTTACCTCTTTACGGAAGGATTCACCCCTCCACTTT.

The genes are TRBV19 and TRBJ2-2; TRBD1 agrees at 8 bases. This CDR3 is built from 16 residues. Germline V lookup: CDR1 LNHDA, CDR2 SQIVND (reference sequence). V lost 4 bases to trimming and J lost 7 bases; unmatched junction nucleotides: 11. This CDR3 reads CASSNLDRVVGGELFF. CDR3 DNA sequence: TGTGCCAGTAGTAACCTGGACAGGGTAGTTGGCGGGGAGCTGTTTTTT.

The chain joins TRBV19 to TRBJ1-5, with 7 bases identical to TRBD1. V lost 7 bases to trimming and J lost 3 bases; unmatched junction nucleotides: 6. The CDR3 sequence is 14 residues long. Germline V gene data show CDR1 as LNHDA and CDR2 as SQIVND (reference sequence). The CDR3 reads CASKTGVVNQPQHF. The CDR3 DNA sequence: TGTGCCAGTAAAACAGGGGTCGTCAATCAGCCCCAGCATTTT.

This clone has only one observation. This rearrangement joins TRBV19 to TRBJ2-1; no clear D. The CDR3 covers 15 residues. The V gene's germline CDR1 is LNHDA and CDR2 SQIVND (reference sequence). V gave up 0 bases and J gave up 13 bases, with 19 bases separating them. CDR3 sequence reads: CASSIDSTGSFYQFF. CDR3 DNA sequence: TGTGCCAGTAGTATAGACTCTACGGGTTCCTTCTATCAGTTCTTC.

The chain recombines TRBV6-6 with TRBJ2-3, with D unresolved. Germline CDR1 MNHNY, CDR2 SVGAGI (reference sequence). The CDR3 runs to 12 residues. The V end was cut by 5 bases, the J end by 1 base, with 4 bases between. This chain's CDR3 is CASSTRTDTQYF. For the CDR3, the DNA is TGTGCCAGCAGTACACGCACAGATACGCAGTATTTT.

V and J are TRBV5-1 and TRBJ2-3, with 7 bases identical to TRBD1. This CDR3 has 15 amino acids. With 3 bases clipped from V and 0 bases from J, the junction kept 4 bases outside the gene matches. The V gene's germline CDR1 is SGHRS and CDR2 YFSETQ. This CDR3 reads CASSYRDSSTDTQYF. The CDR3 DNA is TGCGCCAGCAGCTACCGGGACAGTAGCACAGATACGCAGTATTTT.

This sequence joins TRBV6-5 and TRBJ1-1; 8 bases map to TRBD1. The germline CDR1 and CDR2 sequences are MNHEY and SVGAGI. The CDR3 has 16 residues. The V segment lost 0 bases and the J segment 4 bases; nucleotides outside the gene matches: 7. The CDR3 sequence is CASSYSAQGATTEAFF. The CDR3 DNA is TGTGCCAGCAGTTACTCGGCTCAGGGGGCTACCACTGAAGCTTTCTTT.

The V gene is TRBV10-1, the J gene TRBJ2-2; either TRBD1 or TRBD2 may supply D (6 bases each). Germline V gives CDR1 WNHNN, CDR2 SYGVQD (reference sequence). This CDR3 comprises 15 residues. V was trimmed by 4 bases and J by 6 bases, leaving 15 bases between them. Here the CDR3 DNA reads TGCGCCAGCAGTGTGAGGGGGGTGGAGGCCGGGGAGCTGTTTTTT. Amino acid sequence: CASSVRGVEAGELFF.

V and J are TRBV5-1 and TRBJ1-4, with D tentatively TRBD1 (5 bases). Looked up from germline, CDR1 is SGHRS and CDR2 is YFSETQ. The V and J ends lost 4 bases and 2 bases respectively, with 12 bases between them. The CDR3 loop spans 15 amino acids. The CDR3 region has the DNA TGCGCCAGCAGCGATACGGGGCAGACTAATGAAAAACTGTTTTTT. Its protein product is CASSDTGQTNEKLFF. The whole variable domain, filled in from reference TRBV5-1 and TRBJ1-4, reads KAGVTQTPRYLIKTRGQQVTLSCSPISGHRSVSWYQQTPGQGLQFLFEYFSETQRNKGNFPGRFSGRQFSNSRSEMNVSTLELGDSALYLCASSDTGQTNEKLFFGSGTQLSVL.

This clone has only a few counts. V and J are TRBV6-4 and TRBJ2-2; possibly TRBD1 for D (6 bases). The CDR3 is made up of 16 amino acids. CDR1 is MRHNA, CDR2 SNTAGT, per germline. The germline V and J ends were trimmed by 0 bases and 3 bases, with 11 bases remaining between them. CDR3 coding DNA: TGTGCCAGCAGTGACTCTCAGGGGCGCGACACCGGGGAGCTGTTTTTT. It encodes CASSDSQGRDTGELFF.

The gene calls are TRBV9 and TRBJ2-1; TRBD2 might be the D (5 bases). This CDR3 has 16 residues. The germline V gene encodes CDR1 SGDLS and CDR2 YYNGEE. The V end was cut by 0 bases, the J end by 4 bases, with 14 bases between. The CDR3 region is CASSVDLRSGYNEQFF. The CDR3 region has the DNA TGTGCCAGCAGCGTAGATCTCAGGTCGGGGTACAATGAGCAGTTCTTC.

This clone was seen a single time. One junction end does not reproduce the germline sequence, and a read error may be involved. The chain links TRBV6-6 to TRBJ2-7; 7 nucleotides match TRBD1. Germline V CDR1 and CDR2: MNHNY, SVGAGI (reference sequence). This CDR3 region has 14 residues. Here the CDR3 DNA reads TGTGCCAGCAGAGAATCCGGGACAGAGGGGGTTCCTCACTTC. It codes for CASRESGTEGVPHF.

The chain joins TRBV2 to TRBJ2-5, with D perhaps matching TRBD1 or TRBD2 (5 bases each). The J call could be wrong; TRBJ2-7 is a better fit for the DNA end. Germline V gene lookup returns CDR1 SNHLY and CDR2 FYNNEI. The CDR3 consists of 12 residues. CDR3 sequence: CASSAGRYEQYF. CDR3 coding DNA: TGTGCCAGCAGTGCGGGACGTTACGAGCAGTACTTC.

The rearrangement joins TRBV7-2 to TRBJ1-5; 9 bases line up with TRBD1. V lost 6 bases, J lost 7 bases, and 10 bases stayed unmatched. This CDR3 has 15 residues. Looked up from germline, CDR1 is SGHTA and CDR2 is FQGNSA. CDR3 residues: CASRGTGPRLQPQHF. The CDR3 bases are TGTGCCAGCAGGGGGACAGGGCCTCGTTTGCAGCCCCAGCATTTT.

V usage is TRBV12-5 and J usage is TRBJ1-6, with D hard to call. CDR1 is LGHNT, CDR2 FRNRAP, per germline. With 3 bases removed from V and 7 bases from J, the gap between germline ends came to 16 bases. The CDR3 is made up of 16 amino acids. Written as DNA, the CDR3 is TGTGCTAGTGGTTTTAGCGCCACGGTTAGGAATTCACCCCTCCACTTT. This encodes CASGFSATVRNSPLHF.

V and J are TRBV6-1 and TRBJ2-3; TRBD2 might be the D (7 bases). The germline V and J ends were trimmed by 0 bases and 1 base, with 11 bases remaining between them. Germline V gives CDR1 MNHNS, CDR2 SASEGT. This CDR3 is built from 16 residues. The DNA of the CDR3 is TGTGCCAGCAGTGAAGCTTCGGGGGGCGGCACAGATACGCAGTATTTT. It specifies CASSEASGGGTDTQYF.

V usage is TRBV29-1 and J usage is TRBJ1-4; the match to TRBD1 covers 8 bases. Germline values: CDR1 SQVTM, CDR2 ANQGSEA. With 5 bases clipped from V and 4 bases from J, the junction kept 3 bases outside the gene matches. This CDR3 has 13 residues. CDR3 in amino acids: CSVTDRGNEKLFF. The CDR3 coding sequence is TGCAGCGTTACCGACAGGGGTAATGAAAAACTGTTTTTT.